This T cell receptor (beta chain) was captured by sequencing in a study of cytomegalovirus exposure and HLA in healthy donors. Study-level points and caveats: TRBV6-2, TRBV6-3 and some other V segments were unresolvable in 87-base-pair reads.

V was clipped by 4 bases and J by 4 bases; unmatched bases: 7. The CDR3 has 16 residues. The germline V gene encodes CDR1 SGHTA and CDR2 FQGTGA. Notes on this clone: Its cognate antigen is unknown.

PCR involved 60 Vbeta and 13 Jbeta primers. Libraries were prepared by immunoSEQ multiplex PCR; TCRdb keeps only in-frame clonotypes and omits some of them. The sample records 150,000 to 200,000 clones, 84% being singletons. The J gene is TRBJ2-3, the V gene TRBV7-3; 11 bases line up with TRBD2. Sequencing input: PBMCs. The receptor was derived from a woman in her fifties or sixties in good health and CMV-seropositive. The CDR3 loop reads CASSSPSGGIPDTQYF. The CDR3 DNA is TGTGCCAGCAGCTCACCTAGCGGGGGGATACCAGATACGCAGTATTTT. The full variable domain, its missing parts supplied by reference TRBV7-3 and TRBJ2-3, is GAGVSQTPSNKVTEKGKYVELRCDPISGHTALYWYRQSLGQGPEFLIYFQGTGAADDSGLPNDRFFAVRPEGSVSTLKIQRTERGDSAVYLCASSSPSGGIPDTQYFGPGTRLTVL.